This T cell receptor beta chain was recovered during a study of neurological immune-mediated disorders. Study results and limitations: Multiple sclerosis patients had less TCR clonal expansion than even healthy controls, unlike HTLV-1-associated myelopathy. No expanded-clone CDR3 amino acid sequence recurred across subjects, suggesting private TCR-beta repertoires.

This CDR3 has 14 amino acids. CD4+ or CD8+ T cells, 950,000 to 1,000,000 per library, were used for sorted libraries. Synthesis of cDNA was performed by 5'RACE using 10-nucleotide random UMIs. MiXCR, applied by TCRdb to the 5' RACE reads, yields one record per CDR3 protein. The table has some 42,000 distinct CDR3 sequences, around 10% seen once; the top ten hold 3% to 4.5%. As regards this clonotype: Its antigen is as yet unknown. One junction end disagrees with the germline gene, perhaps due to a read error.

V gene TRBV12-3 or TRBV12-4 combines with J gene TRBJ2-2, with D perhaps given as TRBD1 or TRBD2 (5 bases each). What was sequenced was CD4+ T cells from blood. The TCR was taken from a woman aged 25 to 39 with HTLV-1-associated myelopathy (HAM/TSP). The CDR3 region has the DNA TGTGCCAGCAACCAAGACAGAAACACCGGGGAGATGTTTTTT. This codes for CASNQDRNTGEMFF.